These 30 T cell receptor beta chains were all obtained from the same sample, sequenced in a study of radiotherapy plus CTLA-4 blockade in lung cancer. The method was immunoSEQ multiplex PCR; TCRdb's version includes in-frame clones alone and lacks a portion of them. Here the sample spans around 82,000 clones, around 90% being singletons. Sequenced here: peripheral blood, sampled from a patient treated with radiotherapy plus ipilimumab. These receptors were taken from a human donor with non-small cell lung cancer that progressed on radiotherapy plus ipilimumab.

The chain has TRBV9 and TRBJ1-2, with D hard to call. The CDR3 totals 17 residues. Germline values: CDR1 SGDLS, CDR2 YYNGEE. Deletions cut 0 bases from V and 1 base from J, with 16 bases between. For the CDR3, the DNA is TGTGCCAGCAGCGTAGCATCTGACCGACGAAGTAACTATGGCTACACCTTC. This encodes CASSVASDRRSNYGYTF.

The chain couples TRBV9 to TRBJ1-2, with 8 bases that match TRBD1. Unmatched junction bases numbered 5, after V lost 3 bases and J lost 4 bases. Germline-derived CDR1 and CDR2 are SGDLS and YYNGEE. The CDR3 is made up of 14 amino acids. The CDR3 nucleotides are TGTGCCAGCAGCGGAGCCGGGACAGGCTATGGCTACACCTTC. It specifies CASSGAGTGYGYTF. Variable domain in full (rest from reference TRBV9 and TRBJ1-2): DSGVTQTPKHLITATGQRVTLRCSPRSGDLSVYWYQQSLDQGLQFLIQYYNGEERAKGNILERFSAQQFPDLHSELNLSSLELGDSALYFCASSGAGTGYGYTFGSGTRLTVV.

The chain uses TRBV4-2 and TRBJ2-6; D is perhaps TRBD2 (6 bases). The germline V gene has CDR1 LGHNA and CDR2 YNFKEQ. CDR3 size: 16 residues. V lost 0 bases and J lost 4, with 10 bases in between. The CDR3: CASSQDTGVGANVLTF. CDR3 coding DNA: TGTGCCAGCAGCCAAGATACGGGGGTGGGGGCCAACGTCCTGACTTTC.

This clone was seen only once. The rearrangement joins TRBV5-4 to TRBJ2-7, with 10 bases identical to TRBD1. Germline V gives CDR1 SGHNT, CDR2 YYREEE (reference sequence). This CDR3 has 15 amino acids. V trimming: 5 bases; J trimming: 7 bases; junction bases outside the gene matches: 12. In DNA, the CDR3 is TGTGCCAGCAGTTTCACCGGGACAGGGGCTTGGGAGCAGTACTTC. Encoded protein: CASSFTGTGAWEQYF.

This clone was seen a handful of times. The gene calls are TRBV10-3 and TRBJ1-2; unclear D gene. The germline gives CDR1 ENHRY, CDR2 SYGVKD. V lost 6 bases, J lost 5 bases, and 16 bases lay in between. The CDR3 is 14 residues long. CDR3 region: CAISEDPVPYGYTF. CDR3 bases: TGTGCCATCAGCGAGGATCCAGTGCCATATGGCTACACCTTC.

CDR3 sequence (DNA): TGTGCCAGTAGTATAGCAGCGAACACTGAAGCTTTCTTT. Its protein product is CASSIAANTEAFF. The chain combines TRBV19 with TRBJ1-1; D is uncertain. With 1 base removed from V and 1 base from J, the gap between germline ends came to 4 bases. The CDR3 loop spans 13 amino acids. Germline V gives CDR1 LNHDA, CDR2 SQIVND (reference sequence).

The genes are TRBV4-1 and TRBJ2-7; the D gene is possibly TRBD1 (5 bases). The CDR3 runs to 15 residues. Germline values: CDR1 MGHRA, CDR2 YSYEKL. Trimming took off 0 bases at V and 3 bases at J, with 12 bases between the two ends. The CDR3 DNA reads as TGCGCCAGCAGCCAAGATTGGCAGGGTTTCTACGAGCAGTACTTC. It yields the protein CASSQDWQGFYEQYF.

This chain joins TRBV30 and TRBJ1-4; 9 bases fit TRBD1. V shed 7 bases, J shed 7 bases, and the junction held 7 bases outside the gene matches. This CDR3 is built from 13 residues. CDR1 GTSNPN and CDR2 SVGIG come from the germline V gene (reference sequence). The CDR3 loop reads CASTDRGGEKLFF. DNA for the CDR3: TGTGCCTCCACGGACAGGGGCGGTGAAAAACTGTTTTTT.

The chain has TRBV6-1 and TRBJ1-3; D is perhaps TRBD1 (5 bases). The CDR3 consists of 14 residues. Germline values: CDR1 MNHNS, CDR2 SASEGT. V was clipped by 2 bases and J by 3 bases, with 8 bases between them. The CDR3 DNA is TGTGCCAGCAGTGAACCGGGGGTTGGAAACACCATATATTTT. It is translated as CASSEPGVGNTIYF.

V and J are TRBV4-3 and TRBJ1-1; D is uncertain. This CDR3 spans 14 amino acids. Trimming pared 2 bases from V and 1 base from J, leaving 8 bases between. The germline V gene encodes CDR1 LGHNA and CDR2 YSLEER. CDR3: CASSQWRGNTEAFF. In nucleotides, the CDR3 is TGCGCCAGCAGCCAATGGCGGGGGAACACTGAAGCTTTCTTT.

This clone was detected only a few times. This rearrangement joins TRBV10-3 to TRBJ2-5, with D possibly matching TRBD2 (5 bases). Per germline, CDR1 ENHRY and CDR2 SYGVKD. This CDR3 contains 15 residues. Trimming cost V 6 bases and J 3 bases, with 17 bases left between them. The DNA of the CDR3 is TGTGCCATCAGGGACCCAGACAAGACTAAAGAGACCCAGTACTTC. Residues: CAIRDPDKTKETQYF.

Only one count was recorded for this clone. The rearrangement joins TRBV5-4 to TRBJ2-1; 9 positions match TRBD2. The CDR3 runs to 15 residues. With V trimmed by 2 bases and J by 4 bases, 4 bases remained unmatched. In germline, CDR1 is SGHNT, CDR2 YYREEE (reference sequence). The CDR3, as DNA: TGTGCCAGCAGCTTAGCGGGGGGCATATACAATGAGCAGTTCTTC. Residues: CASSLAGGIYNEQFF.

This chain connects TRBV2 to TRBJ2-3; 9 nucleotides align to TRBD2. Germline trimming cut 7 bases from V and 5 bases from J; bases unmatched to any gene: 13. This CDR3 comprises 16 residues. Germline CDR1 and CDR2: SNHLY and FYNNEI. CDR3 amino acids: CASTQALAGRRDTQYF. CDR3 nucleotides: TGTGCCAGCACCCAAGCGCTAGCGGGACGGCGAGATACGCAGTATTTT. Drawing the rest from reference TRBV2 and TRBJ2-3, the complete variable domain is EPEVTQTPSHQVTQMGQEVILRCVPISNHLYFYWYRQILGQKVEFLVSFYNNEISEKSEIFDDQFSVERPDGSNFTLKIRSTKLEDSAMYFCASTQALAGRRDTQYFGPGTRLTVL.

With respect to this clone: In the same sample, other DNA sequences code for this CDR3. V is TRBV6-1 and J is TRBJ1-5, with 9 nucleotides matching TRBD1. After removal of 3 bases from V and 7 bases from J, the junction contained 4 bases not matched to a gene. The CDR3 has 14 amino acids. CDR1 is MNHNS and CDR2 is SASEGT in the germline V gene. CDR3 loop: CASSERQGGQPQHF. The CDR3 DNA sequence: TGTGCCAGCAGTGAGCGACAGGGGGGCCAGCCCCAGCATTTT.

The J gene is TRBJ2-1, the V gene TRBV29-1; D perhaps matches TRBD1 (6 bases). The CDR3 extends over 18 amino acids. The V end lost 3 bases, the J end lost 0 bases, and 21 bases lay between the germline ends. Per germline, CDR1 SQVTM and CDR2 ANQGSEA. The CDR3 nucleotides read TGCAGCGTTGAGGGGGCGAGAGGGGTCCCCCGCTCCTACAATGAGCAGTTCTTC. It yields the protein CSVEGARGVPRSYNEQFF.

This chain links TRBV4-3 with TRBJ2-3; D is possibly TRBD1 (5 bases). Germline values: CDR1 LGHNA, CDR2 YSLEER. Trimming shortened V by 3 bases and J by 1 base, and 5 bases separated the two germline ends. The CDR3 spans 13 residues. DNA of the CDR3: TGCGCCAGCAGCCACAGGGGCACAGATACGCAGTATTTT. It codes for CASSHRGTDTQYF.

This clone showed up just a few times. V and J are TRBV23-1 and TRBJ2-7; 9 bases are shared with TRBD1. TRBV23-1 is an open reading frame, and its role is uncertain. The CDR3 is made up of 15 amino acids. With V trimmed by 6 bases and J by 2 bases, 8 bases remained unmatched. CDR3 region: CASSPAGTGTYEQYF. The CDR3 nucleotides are TGCGCCAGCAGCCCCGCCGGGACAGGGACCTACGAGCAGTACTTC.

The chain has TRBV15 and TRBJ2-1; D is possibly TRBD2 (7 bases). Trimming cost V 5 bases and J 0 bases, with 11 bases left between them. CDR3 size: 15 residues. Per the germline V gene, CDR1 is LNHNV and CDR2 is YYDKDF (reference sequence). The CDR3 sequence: CATSWGGSSYNEQFF. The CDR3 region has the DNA TGTGCCACCAGCTGGGGGGGCTCCTCCTACAATGAGCAGTTCTTC. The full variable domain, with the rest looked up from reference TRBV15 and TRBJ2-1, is DAMVIQNPRYQVTQFGKPVTLSCSQTLNHNVMYWYQQKSSQAPKLLFHYYDKDFNNEADTPDNFQSRRPNTSFCFLDIRSPGLGDTAMYLCATSWGGSSYNEQFFGPGTRLTVL.

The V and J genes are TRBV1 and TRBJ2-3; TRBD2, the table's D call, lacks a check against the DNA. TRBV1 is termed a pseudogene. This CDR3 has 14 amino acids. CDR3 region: CTSSRRASEHTQYF. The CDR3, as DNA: TGCACCAGCAGCCGACGGGCTAGCGAACATACGCAGTATTTT.

CDR3 nucleotides: TGTGCCAGCAGAGAAACCCGGGACCTGAGATATGGCTACACCTTC. Residues: CASRETRDLRYGYTF. This chain joins TRBV6-5 and TRBJ1-2, with D possibly being TRBD1 (5 bases). Germline-derived CDR1 and CDR2 are MNHEY and SVGAGI. The CDR3 length is 15 residues. V was trimmed by 6 bases and J by 5 bases, leaving 19 bases between them.

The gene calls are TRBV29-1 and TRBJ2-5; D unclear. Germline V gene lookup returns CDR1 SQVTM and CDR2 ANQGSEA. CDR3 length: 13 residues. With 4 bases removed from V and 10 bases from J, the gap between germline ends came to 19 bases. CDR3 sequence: CSVAWIGARNQYF. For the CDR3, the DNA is TGCAGCGTTGCCTGGATCGGCGCCCGGAACCAGTACTTC.

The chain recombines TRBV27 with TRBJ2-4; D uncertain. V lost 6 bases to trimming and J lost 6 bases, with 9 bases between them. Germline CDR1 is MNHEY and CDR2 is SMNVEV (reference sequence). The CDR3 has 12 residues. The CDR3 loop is CASSRSGNIQYF. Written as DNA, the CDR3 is TGTGCCAGCAGCCGTAGTGGAAACATTCAGTACTTC.

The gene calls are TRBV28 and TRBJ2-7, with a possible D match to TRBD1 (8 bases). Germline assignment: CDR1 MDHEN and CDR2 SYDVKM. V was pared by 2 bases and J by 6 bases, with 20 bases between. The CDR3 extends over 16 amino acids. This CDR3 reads CASSLQGNRGGFEQYF. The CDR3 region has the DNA TGTGCCAGCAGTTTACAGGGTAACAGGGGGGGGTTCGAGCAGTACTTC.

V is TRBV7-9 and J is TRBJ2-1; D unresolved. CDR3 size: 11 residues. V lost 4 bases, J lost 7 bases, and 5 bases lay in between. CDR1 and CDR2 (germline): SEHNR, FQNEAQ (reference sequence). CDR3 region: CASSSLNEQFF. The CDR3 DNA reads TGTGCCAGCAGCTCTTTAAATGAGCAGTTCTTC.

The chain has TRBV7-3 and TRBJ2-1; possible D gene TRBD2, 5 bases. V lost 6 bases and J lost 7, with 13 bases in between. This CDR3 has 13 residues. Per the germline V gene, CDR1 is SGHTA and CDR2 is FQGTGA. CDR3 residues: CASRLASGNEQFF. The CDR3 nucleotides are TGTGCCAGCAGGTTAGCATCGGGGAATGAGCAGTTCTTC.

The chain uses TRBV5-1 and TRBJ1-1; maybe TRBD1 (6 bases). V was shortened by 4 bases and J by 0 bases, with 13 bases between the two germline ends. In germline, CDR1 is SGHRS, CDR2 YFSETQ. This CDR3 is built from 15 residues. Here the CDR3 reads CASSDRSNLNTEAFF. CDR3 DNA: TGCGCCAGCAGCGACAGGTCAAACTTGAACACTGAAGCTTTCTTT.

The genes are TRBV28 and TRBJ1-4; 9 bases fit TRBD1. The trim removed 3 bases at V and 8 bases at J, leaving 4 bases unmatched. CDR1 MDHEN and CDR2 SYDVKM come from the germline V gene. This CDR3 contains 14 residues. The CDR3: CASSLTGGGEKLFF. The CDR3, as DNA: TGTGCCAGCAGTTTGACAGGGGGAGGGGAAAAACTGTTTTTT.

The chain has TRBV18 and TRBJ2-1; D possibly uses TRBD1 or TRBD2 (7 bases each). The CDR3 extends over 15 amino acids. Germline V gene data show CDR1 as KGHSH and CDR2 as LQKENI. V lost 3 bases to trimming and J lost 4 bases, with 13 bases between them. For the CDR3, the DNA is TGTGCCAGCTCACCGGGGAGGGGGCAGTACAATGAGCAGTTCTTC. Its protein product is CASSPGRGQYNEQFF.

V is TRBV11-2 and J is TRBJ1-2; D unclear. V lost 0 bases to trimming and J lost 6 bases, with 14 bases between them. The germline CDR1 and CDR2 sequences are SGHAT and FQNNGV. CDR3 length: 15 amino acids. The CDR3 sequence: CASSLDPAGLDGYTF. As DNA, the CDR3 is TGTGCCAGCAGCTTAGATCCGGCGGGGTTAGATGGCTACACCTTC.

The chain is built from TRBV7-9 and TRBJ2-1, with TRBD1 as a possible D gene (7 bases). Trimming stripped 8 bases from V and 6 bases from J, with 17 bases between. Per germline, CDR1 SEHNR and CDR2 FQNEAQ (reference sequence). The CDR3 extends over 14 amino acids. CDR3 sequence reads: CASAGNRGSNEQFF. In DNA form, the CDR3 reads TGTGCCAGCGCGGGGAACAGGGGCAGCAATGAGCAGTTCTTC.